The 32 T cell receptor beta chains listed next were all sequenced from one sample in a study of shared clonotypes between healthy human individuals. The protocol was immunoSEQ multiplex PCR, while the TCRdb copy is restricted to in-frame clones and leaves out a portion. The profile covers 1.5 million to 1.9 million clones, with around 98% appearing a single time and about 0.42% taken by the ten largest. The sequenced material came from naive CD4+ T cells sorted from blood. Indicated subset: CD45RA+ positively selected. These receptors were collected from a man aged 30-40 years in good health.

This rearrangement joins TRBV10-3 to TRBJ2-7, with 9 bases identical to TRBD2. The CDR3 length is 16 residues. In germline, CDR1 is ENHRY, CDR2 SYGVKD. The V and J ends lost 4 bases and 7 bases, in that order; junction bases with no gene match: 14. The CDR3, as DNA: TGTGCCATCAGTGTAACTGAGACTAGCGGCTTTCTGGAGCAGTACTTC. It translates to CAISVTETSGFLEQYF.

In DNA form, the CDR3 reads TGCGCCAGCAGCCAAGTCCTTCTAGTACAGCAGTACTTC. Amino acids: CASSQVLLVQQYF. The rearrangement joins TRBV4-1 to TRBJ2-7, with D hard to call. Germline V gene sequence: CDR1 MGHRA, CDR2 YSYEKL. This CDR3 is 13 amino acids long. V was trimmed by 1 base and J by 8 bases, leaving 12 bases between them.

The chain is built from TRBV18 and TRBJ2-1; 8 bases are a match to TRBD2. This CDR3 region has 17 residues. Trimming at V came to 3 bases and at J to 0 bases, leaving 7 bases not matched to a gene. Per germline, CDR1 KGHSH and CDR2 LQKENI. This CDR3 is CASSPRSGMVSYNEQFF. As DNA, the CDR3 is TGTGCCAGCTCACCCCGTAGCGGGATGGTCTCCTACAATGAGCAGTTCTTC. Based on the CDR3 plus reference TRBV18 and TRBJ2-1, the full variable domain is NAGVMQNPRHLVRRRGQEARLRCSPMKGHSHVYWYRQLPEEGLKFMVYLQKENIIDESGMPKERFSAEFPKEGPSILRIQQVVRGDSAAYFCASSPRSGMVSYNEQFFGPGTRLTVL.

This clone was observed once. V and J are TRBV5-4 and TRBJ2-7, with a possible D match to TRBD2 (7 bases). The V and J ends lost 1 base and 5 bases respectively, with 10 bases between them. The germline V gene encodes CDR1 SGHNT and CDR2 YYREEE (reference sequence). This CDR3 comprises 13 residues. CDR3 DNA: TGTGCCAGCAGCTTGCGGGGGGACAACGAGCAGTACTTC. Amino acids: CASSLRGDNEQYF.

The chain links TRBV20-1 to TRBJ1-2; D is unresolved. Trimming removed 2 bases at V and 8 bases at J, with 9 bases between. CDR1 is DFQATT, CDR2 SNEGSKA, per germline (reference sequence). This CDR3 is built from 11 residues. CDR3 protein: CSARTRMGYTF. The CDR3 region has the DNA TGCAGTGCTAGAACAAGGATGGGCTACACCTTC.

The V gene is TRBV2, the J gene TRBJ2-1; 8 positions agree with TRBD2. V shed 9 bases and J 7 bases; nucleotides not matched to a gene: 11. Germline V lookup: CDR1 SNHLY, CDR2 FYNNEI. The CDR3 is made up of 14 amino acids. The CDR3 here is CARKFIAGRNEQFF. The CDR3 nucleotides are TGTGCCAGGAAGTTTATAGCGGGAAGGAATGAGCAGTTCTTC.

The chain is built from TRBV9 and TRBJ1-1; TRBD1 aligns across 11 bases. Per germline, CDR1 SGDLS and CDR2 YYNGEE. The ends lost 0 bases at V and 3 bases at J; junction bases unmatched: 4. CDR3 length: 16 residues. The CDR3 loop reads CASSVVDRGPDTEAFF. CDR3 nucleotide sequence: TGTGCCAGCAGCGTAGTGGACAGGGGGCCAGACACTGAAGCTTTCTTT. Supplemented by reference TRBV9 and TRBJ1-1, the full variable domain reads DSGVTQTPKHLITATGQRVTLRCSPRSGDLSVYWYQQSLDQGLQFLIQYYNGEERAKGNILERFSAQQFPDLHSELNLSSLELGDSALYFCASSVVDRGPDTEAFFGQGTRLTVV.

The chain combines TRBV5-4 with TRBJ1-4; 7 bases fit TRBD1. V shed 4 bases, J shed 3 bases, and the junction held 12 bases outside the gene matches. The CDR3 length is 17 residues. The V gene's germline CDR1 is SGHNT and CDR2 YYREEE (reference sequence). This CDR3 reads CASSPRGQAPPNEKLFF. DNA for the CDR3: TGTGCCAGCAGCCCACGAGGACAGGCTCCGCCTAATGAAAAACTGTTTTTT.

The chain links TRBV11-2 to TRBJ2-7, with 7 bases aligning to TRBD2. V lost 4 bases, J lost 2 bases, and 8 bases stayed unmatched. The CDR3 loop spans 15 amino acids. Germline CDR1 and CDR2: SGHAT and FQNNGV. The CDR3 nucleotides are TGTGCCAGCAGCTCCTTGGCTAGCGGTGCCTACGAGCAGTACTTC. Its protein product is CASSSLASGAYEQYF.

V gene TRBV5-1 combines with J gene TRBJ2-7; TRBD2 is a possible D gene (6 bases). Germline CDR1 reads SGHRS; CDR2 reads YFSETQ. V was cut by 4 bases and J by 2 bases, with 13 bases left in between. CDR3 size: 14 residues. The CDR3 sequence is CASSLGGNPYEQYF. The CDR3 nucleotides read TGCGCCAGCAGCCTGGGCGGGAACCCCTACGAGCAGTACTTC.

The chain is built from TRBV6-1 and TRBJ2-6; D may be TRBD1 (5 bases). The V gene's germline CDR1 is MNHNS and CDR2 SASEGT. V lost 2 bases and J lost 1, with 24 bases in between. The CDR3 loop spans 21 amino acids. The CDR3 coding sequence is TGTGCCAGCAGTGAAAGGGTTTCAGGGTTCGGTCGCCTATCTGGGGCCAACGTCCTGACTTTC. This encodes CASSERVSGFGRLSGANVLTF.

CDR3 sequence reads: CASSLRLLASGSSGRTGELFF. In DNA, the CDR3 is TGCGCCAGCAGCTTGCGTTTATTGGCCTCCGGGTCTAGCGGGAGAACCGGGGAGCTGTTTTTT. V usage is TRBV5-1 and J usage is TRBJ2-2; 10 bases are a match to TRBD2. Germline V gene data show CDR1 as SGHRS and CDR2 as YFSETQ. The CDR3 has 21 amino acids. Trimming removed 1 base from V and 5 bases from J; junction bases left unmatched: 20.

The chain joins TRBV5-4 to TRBJ2-7; 10 positions agree with TRBD2. Germline-derived CDR1 and CDR2 are SGHNT and YYREEE (reference sequence). V lost 3 bases and J lost 4; bases outside the gene matches: 4. The CDR3 has 14 amino acids. CDR3 sequence: CASSSELAGYEQYF. The CDR3 region has the DNA TGTGCCAGCAGCTCAGAACTAGCGGGATACGAGCAGTACTTC.

The chain combines TRBV29-1 with TRBJ2-4; D uncertain. The germline V gene encodes CDR1 SQVTM and CDR2 ANQGSEA. Trimming shortened V by 3 bases and J by 7 bases, and 7 bases separated the two germline ends. There are 11 residues in the CDR3. DNA for the CDR3: TGCAGCGTTGAGTGGGCTAACATTCAGTACTTC. This gives the protein CSVEWANIQYF.

This sequence joins TRBV11-2 and TRBJ2-1, with D maybe TRBD2 (6 bases). Germline V CDR1 and CDR2: SGHAT, FQNNGV. This CDR3 region has 15 residues. The V end was cut by 5 bases, the J end by 0 bases, with 11 bases between. The CDR3 spells CASSLFGGSYNEQFF. CDR3 nucleotide sequence: TGTGCCAGCAGCCTGTTCGGGGGCTCCTACAATGAGCAGTTCTTC.

This chain uses TRBV10-3 with TRBJ2-5; tentatively, D is TRBD2 (5 bases). CDR3 length: 10 residues. V was clipped by 8 bases and J by 5 bases, with 6 bases between them. Germline V gives CDR1 ENHRY, CDR2 SYGVKD. The CDR3: CAIGEETQYF. The DNA of the CDR3 is TGTGCCATCGGGGAGGAGACCCAGTACTTC.

The CDR3 reads CASSQVPTSGATGELFF. The CDR3 bases are TGCGCCAGCAGCCAAGTCCCCACTAGCGGAGCCACCGGGGAGCTGTTTTTT. The chain carries TRBV4-1 and TRBJ2-2; 8 nucleotides line up with TRBD2. This CDR3 has 17 residues. With 1 base clipped from V and 4 bases from J, the junction kept 8 bases outside the gene matches. Per germline, CDR1 MGHRA and CDR2 YSYEKL.

The chain recombines TRBV7-9 with TRBJ2-7; D ambiguous. The CDR3 spans 13 residues. CDR1 SEHNR and CDR2 FQNEAQ come from the germline V gene (reference sequence). The ends were cut back, 3 bases at V and 2 bases at J, with 8 bases in the middle. In DNA form, the CDR3 reads TGTGCCAGCAGCTTGGTTGGTCCCTACGAGCAGTACTTC. It specifies CASSLVGPYEQYF.

The chain links TRBV29-1 to TRBJ2-7; 11 bases line up with TRBD1. Germline CDR1 and CDR2: SQVTM and ANQGSEA. This CDR3 spans 14 amino acids. J was trimmed by 4 bases and V by 6 bases; bases with no gene match: 8. The CDR3, as DNA: TGCAGCGTCGACACCGGGACAGGGGGATACGAGCAGTACTTC. This gives the protein CSVDTGTGGYEQYF.

J is TRBJ2-4 and V is TRBV2, with a possible D match to TRBD1 (6 bases). Germline-derived CDR1 and CDR2 are SNHLY and FYNNEI. V was trimmed by 4 bases and J by 9 bases, leaving 13 bases between them. This CDR3 has 13 amino acids. CDR3 region: CASSAQGFGIQYF. The CDR3 DNA follows: TGTGCCAGCAGTGCCCAGGGGTTTGGCATTCAGTACTTC.

The J gene is TRBJ1-5, the V gene TRBV6-5; D unresolved. There are 13 residues in the CDR3. With 6 bases removed from V and 5 bases from J, the gap between germline ends came to 11 bases. CDR1 and CDR2 from the germline V gene are MNHEY and SVGAGI. The CDR3 DNA reads TGTGCCAGCAGACCCGGAGCGGATCAGCCCCAGCATTTT. Translated: CASRPGADQPQHF.

The chain links TRBV9 to TRBJ1-1, with unresolved D. V shed 0 bases and J shed 1 base, with 4 bases lying between them. CDR1 is SGDLS and CDR2 is YYNGEE in the germline V gene. There are 13 residues in the CDR3. The CDR3 loop reads CASSVARNTEAFF. The CDR3 coding sequence is TGTGCCAGCAGCGTAGCTCGGAACACTGAAGCTTTCTTT.

The chain carries TRBV9 and TRBJ2-2; 7 bases align to TRBD1. CDR3 size: 16 residues. V trimming: 0 bases; J trimming: 4 bases; junction bases outside the gene matches: 6. The germline CDR1 and CDR2 sequences are SGDLS and YYNGEE. This CDR3 is CASSVVRQGRTGELFF. In DNA form, the CDR3 reads TGTGCCAGCAGCGTAGTTCGACAGGGACGCACCGGGGAGCTGTTTTTT.

V and J are TRBV6-1 and TRBJ2-7; the D gene is possibly TRBD1 (6 bases). CDR1 is MNHNS and CDR2 is SASEGT in the germline V gene. This CDR3 has 14 amino acids. V was trimmed by 5 bases and J by 2 bases, leaving 13 bases between them. This CDR3 is CASSTNRETYEQYF. The DNA for the CDR3 is TGTGCCAGCAGTACAAACAGGGAGACCTACGAGCAGTACTTC.

The chain combines TRBV9 with TRBJ2-1; 13 nucleotides align to TRBD2. Germline V gene sequence: CDR1 SGDLS, CDR2 YYNGEE. This CDR3 is 16 amino acids long. With V trimmed by 4 bases and J by 9 bases, 10 bases remained unmatched. The CDR3 region is CASSPSRTSGRFEQFF. CDR3 bases: TGTGCCAGCAGCCCCTCAAGGACTAGCGGGAGATTTGAGCAGTTCTTC.

The rearrangement joins TRBV15 to TRBJ2-5; 14 positions agree with TRBD2. Germline V gene lookup returns CDR1 LNHNV and CDR2 YYDKDF (reference sequence). This CDR3 region has 15 residues. With V trimmed by 5 bases and J by 5 bases, 4 bases remained unmatched. CDR3 nucleotide sequence: TGTGCCACCAGCGGGGGGACTAGCGGGAGTGAGACCCAGTACTTC. Translated, it gives CATSGGTSGSETQYF.

This clone appeared once. The CDR3 DNA reads as TGTGCCAGCAGTGAGCCCGGACAGTACAATGAGCAGTTCTTC. Amino acid sequence: CASSEPGQYNEQFF. The chain joins TRBV25-1 to TRBJ2-1; D may be TRBD1 (6 bases). Trimming took 3 bases from V and 4 from J, leaving 10 bases between them. The CDR3 has 14 residues. CDR1 and CDR2 from the germline V gene are MGHDK and SYGVNS.

The chain couples TRBV11-3 to TRBJ2-1; D remains unclear. Trimming stripped 4 bases from V and 5 bases from J, with 12 bases between. CDR1 is SGHNT, CDR2 YENEEA, per germline. CDR3 length: 14 residues. CDR3 protein: CASSSPPTDNEQFF. DNA for the CDR3: TGTGCCAGCAGCTCACCCCCCACGGACAATGAGCAGTTCTTC. Using reference TRBV11-3 and TRBJ2-1 for the parts outside the CDR3, the full variable domain is EAGVVQSPRYKIIEKKQPVAFWCNPISGHNTLYWYLQNLGQGPELLIRYENEEAVDDSQLPKDRFSAERLKGVDSTLKIQPAELGDSAVYLCASSSPPTDNEQFFGPGTRLTVL.

CDR3 DNA: TGTGCCAGCAGTTCACAGGGAAAGAACACTGAAGCTTTCTTT. Amino acid sequence: CASSSQGKNTEAFF. V gene TRBV6-5 combines with J gene TRBJ1-1, with D maybe TRBD1 (6 bases). With 4 bases removed from V and 1 base from J, the gap between germline ends came to 10 bases. The CDR3 is made up of 14 amino acids. Germline V CDR1 and CDR2: MNHEY, SVGAGI.

The chain uses TRBV28 and TRBJ1-5; 7 positions match TRBD1. Germline-derived CDR1 and CDR2 are MDHEN and SYDVKM. J lost 2 bases, V lost 2 bases, and 6 bases had no gene match. The CDR3 has 16 amino acids. CDR3 region: CASSLAGGLGNQPQHF. The CDR3 DNA follows: TGTGCCAGCAGTTTAGCAGGGGGTTTGGGCAATCAGCCCCAGCATTTT.

The genes are TRBV9 and TRBJ2-3; TRBD2 aligns across 10 bases. With V trimmed by 4 bases and J by 2 bases, 7 bases remained unmatched. CDR1 and CDR2 from the germline V gene are SGDLS and YYNGEE. The CDR3 loop spans 16 amino acids. This chain's CDR3 is CASSPRLAGPTDTQYF. In DNA form, the CDR3 reads TGTGCCAGCAGCCCACGACTAGCGGGTCCCACAGATACGCAGTATTTT.

The gene calls are TRBV7-6 and TRBJ2-7; D is unclear. Germline CDR1 reads SGHVS; CDR2 reads FNYEAQ. The CDR3 sequence is 15 residues long. The ends were cut back, 1 base at V and 2 bases at J, with 12 bases in the middle. The CDR3 here is CASSLDVGRTYEQYF. In DNA form, the CDR3 reads TGTGCCAGCAGCTTAGATGTTGGCAGAACCTACGAGCAGTACTTC.